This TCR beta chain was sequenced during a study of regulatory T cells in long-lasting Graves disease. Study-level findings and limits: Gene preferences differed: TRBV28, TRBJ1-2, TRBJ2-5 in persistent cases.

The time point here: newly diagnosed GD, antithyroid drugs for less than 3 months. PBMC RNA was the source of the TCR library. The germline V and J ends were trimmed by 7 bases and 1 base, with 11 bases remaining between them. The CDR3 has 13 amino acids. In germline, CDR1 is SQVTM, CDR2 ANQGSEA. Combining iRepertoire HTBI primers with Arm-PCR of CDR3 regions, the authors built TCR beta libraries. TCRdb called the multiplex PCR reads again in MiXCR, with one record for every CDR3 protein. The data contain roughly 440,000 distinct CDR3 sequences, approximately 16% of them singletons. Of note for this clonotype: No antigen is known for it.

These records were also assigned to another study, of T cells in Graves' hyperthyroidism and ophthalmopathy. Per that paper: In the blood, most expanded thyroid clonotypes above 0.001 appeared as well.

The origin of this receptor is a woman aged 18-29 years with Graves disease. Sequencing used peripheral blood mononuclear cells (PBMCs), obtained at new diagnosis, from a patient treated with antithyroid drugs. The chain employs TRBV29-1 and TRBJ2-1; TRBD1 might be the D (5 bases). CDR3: CSAERGSYNEQFF. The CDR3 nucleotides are TGCAGCGCCGAAAGGGGTTCCTACAATGAGCAGTTCTTC.